The TCR beta chain under discussion was sequenced for a study of blood T cell repertoires in COVID-19. The method was immunoSEQ multiplex PCR; TCRdb's version includes in-frame clones alone and lacks a portion of them. Found here are more than 150,000 clones, 85% to 90% of them singletons; the top ten hold approximately 0.64%. Sequenced input: peripheral blood. This receptor was identified in a man aged 45 to 65 with acute or convalescent COVID-19.

CDR3 sequence (DNA): TGTGCCAGCAGCTGGGGACAACCGAACACCGGGGAGCTGTTTTTT. Translated: CASSWGQPNTGELFF. The gene calls are TRBV9 and TRBJ2-2; D is possibly TRBD1 (6 bases). Trimming shortened V by 4 bases and J by 0 bases, and 10 bases separated the two germline ends. The CDR3 has 15 residues. Germline V gene lookup returns CDR1 SGDLS and CDR2 YYNGEE.